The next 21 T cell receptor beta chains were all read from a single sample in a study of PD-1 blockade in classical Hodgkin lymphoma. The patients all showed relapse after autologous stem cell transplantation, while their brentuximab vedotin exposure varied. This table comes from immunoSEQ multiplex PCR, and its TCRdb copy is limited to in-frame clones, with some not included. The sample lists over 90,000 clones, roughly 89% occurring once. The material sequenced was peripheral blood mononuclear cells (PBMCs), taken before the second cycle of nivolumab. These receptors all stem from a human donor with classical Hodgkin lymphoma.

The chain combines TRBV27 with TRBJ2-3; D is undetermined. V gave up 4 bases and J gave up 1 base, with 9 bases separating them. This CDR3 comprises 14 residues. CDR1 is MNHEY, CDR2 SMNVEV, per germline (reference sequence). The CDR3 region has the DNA TGTGCCAGCAGTTCCTACTCGGGCACAGATACGCAGTATTTT. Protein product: CASSSYSGTDTQYF.

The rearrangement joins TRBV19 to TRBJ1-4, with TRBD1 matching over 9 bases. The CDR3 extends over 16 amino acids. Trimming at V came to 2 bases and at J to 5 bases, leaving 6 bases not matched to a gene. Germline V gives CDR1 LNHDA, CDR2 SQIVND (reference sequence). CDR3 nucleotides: TGTGCCAGTAGTATATACCCCGGACAGGGGAATGAAAAACTGTTTTTT. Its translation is CASSIYPGQGNEKLFF.

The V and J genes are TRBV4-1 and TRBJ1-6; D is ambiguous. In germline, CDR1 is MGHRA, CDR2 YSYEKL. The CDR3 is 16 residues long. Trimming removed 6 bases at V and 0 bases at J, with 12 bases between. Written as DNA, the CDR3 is TGCGCCAGCAGACACGACCTTGCCTCCTATAATTCACCCCTCCACTTT. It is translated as CASRHDLASYNSPLHF.

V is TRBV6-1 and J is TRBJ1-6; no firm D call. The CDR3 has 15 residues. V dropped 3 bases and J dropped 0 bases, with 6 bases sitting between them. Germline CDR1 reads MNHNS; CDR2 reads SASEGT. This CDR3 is CASSDRSSYNSPLHF. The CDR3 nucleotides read TGTGCCAGCAGTGACAGGAGCTCCTATAATTCACCCCTCCACTTT.

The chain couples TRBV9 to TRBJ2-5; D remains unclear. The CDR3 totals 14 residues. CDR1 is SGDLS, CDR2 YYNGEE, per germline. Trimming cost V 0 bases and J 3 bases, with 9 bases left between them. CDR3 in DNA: TGTGCCAGCAGCGTAGGGGCAGCAGAAGAGACCCAGTACTTC. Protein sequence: CASSVGAAEETQYF.

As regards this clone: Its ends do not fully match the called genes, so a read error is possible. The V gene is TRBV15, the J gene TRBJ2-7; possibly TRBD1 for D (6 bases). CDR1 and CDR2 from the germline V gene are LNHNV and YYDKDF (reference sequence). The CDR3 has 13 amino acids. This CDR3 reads CATSSNHQGPNIF. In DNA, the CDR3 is TGTGCCACCAGCAGCAATCACCAGGGGCCCAACATTTTC.

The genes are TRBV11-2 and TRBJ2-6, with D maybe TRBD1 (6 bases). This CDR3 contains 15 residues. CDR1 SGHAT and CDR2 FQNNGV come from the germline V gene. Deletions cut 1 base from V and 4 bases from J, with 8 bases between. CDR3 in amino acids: CASSLGQVGANVLTF. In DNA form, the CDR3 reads TGTGCCAGCAGCTTAGGACAGGTCGGGGCCAACGTCCTGACTTTC.

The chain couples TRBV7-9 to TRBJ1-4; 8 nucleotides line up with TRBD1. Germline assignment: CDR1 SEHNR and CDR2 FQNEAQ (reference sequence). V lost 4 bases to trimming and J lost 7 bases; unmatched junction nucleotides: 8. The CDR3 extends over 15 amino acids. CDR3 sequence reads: CASSYQGAGIEKLFF. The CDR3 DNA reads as TGTGCCAGCAGCTATCAGGGGGCTGGGATTGAAAAACTGTTTTTT.

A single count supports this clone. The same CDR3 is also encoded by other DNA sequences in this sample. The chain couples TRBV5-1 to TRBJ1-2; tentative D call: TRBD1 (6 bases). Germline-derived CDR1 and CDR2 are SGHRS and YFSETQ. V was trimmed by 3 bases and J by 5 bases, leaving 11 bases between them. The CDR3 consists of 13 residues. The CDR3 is CASSSTGRYGYTF. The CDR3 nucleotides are TGCGCCAGCAGCTCGACAGGTAGATATGGCTACACCTTC.

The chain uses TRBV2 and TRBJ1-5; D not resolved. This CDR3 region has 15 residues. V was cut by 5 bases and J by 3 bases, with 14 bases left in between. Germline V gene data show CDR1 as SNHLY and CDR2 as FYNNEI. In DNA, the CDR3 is TGTGCCAGCAGTTTTTTGCCTAGGGCCAATCAGCCCCAGCATTTT. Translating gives CASSFLPRANQPQHF.

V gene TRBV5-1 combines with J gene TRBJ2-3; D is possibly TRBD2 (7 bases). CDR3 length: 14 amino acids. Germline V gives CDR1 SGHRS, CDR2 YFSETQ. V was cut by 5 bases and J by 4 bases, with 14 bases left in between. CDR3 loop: CASRTRGGPDTQYF. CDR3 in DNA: TGCGCCAGCAGGACTAGGGGGGGCCCAGATACGCAGTATTTT.

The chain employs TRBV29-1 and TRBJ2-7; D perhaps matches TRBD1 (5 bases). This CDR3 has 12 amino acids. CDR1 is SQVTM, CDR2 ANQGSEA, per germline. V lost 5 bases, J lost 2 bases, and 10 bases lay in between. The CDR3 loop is CSVTSGTYEQYF. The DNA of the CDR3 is TGCAGCGTTACCTCAGGGACCTACGAGCAGTACTTC.

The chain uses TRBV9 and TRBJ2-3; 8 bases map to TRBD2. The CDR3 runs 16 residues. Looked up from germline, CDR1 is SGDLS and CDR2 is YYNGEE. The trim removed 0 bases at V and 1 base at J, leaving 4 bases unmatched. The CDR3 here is CASSVEAGAGTDTQYF. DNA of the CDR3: TGTGCCAGCAGCGTAGAAGCGGGGGCCGGCACAGATACGCAGTATTTT.

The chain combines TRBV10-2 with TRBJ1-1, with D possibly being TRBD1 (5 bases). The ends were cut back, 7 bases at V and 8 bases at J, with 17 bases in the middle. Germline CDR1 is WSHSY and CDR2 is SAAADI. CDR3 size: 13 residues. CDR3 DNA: TGCGCCAGCAAATCGGGGGACCGTTACGAAGCTTTCTTT. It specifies CASKSGDRYEAFF.

The CDR3 spells CASSEYSGGQYNEQFF. CDR3 DNA: TGCGCCAGCAGCGAGTACAGCGGGGGGCAATACAATGAGCAGTTCTTC. The gene calls are TRBV5-1 and TRBJ2-1; 9 bases match TRBD2. Germline loops: CDR1 SGHRS, CDR2 YFSETQ. V lost 4 bases, J lost 4 bases, and 9 bases stayed unmatched. CDR3 length: 16 residues. Based on the CDR3 plus reference TRBV5-1 and TRBJ2-1, the full variable domain is KAGVTQTPRYLIKTRGQQVTLSCSPISGHRSVSWYQQTPGQGLQFLFEYFSETQRNKGNFPGRFSGRQFSNSRSEMNVSTLELGDSALYLCASSEYSGGQYNEQFFGPGTRLTVL.

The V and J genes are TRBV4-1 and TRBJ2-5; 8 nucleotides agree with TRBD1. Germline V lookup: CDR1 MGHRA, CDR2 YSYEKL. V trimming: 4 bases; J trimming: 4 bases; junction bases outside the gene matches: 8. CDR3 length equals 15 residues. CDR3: CASSLRTGLRETQYF. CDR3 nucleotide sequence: TGCGCCAGCAGCCTTAGGACAGGGTTGCGAGAGACCCAGTACTTC.

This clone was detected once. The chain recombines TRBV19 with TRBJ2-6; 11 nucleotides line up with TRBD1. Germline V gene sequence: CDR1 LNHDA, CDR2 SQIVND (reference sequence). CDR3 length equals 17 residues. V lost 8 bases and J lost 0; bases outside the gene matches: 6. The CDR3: CASHGTGGYSGANVLTF. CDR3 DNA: TGTGCCAGTCACGGGACAGGGGGTTACTCTGGGGCCAACGTCCTGACTTTC.

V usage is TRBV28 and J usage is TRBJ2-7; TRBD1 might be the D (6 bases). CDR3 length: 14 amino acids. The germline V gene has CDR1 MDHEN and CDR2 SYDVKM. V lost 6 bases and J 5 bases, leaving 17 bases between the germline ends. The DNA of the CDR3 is TGTGCCAGCAGCACAGGGCCCCTTGGCCACGAGCAGTACTTC. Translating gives CASSTGPLGHEQYF.

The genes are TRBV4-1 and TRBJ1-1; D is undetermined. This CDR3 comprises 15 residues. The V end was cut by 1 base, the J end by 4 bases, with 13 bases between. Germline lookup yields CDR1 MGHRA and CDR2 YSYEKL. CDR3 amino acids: CASSQVSQVGTEAFF. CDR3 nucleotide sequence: TGCGCCAGCAGCCAAGTGTCCCAGGTGGGCACTGAAGCTTTCTTT.

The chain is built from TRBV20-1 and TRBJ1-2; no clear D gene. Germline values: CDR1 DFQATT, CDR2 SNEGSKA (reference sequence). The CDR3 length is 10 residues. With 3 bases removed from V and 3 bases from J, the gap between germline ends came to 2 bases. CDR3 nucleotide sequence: TGCAGTGCTAGGGACTATGGCTACACCTTC. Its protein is CSARDYGYTF.

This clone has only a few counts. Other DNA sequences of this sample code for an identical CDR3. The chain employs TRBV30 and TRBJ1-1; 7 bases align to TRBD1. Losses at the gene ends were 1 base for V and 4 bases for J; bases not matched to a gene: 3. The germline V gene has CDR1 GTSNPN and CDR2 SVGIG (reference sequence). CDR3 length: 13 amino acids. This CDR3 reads CAWSGQGGTEAFF. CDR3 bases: TGTGCCTGGAGTGGGCAGGGGGGCACTGAAGCTTTCTTT.